These 14 T cell receptor beta chains originate from one sample sequenced in a study of coeliac disease (dated by TCRdb to the early 2020s). Library generation was performed with the immunoSEQ multiplex PCR assay. As stored in TCRdb, this immuneACCESS dataset retains in-frame rearrangements with V and J assigned. A fraction of the clones does not appear; measured against another copy, unresolved V genes explain less than half of the discrepancy, and the remainder lacks a known reason. The sample table lists some 1,700 clones, approximately 73% of them with a count of one. The top ten clonotypes cover 12% of the sample. Input material: lymphocytes from the gut lamina propria. The sample's cell subset or site label is to be understood as: lamina propria cell (LPC) fraction of small intestinal biopsy. The receptors here all came from a human donor without celiac disease.

By sample fraction, this clone is large. V gene TRBV6-5 combines with J gene TRBJ1-4, with 9 positions matching TRBD1. The CDR3 loop spans 15 amino acids. Looked up from germline, CDR1 is MNHEY and CDR2 is SVGAGI. The J segment lost 4 bases and the V segment lost 5 bases, leaving 5 bases of the junction unmatched. Here the CDR3 reads CASSQDRGNNEKLFF. CDR3 coding DNA: TGTGCCAGCAGTCAGGACAGGGGTAATAATGAAAAACTGTTTTTT.

The chain recombines TRBV4-3 with TRBJ2-2, with D possibly TRBD2 on 6 matching bases. Deletions cut 0 bases from V and 4 bases from J, with 12 bases between. This CDR3 contains 16 residues. CDR1 and CDR2 (germline): LGHNA, YSLEER. The CDR3 sequence: CASSQDPGVGTGELFF. CDR3 nucleotides: TGCGCCAGCAGCCAAGATCCGGGAGTGGGCACCGGGGAGCTGTTTTTT.

This chain connects TRBV28 to TRBJ2-7, with D possibly TRBD1 on 6 matching bases. Germline CDR1 reads MDHEN; CDR2 reads SYDVKM. The CDR3 runs to 18 residues. Trimming cost V 5 bases and J 0 bases, with 23 bases left between them. The CDR3 DNA reads as TGTGCCAGCAGTCTACCCTCCGGGACATCCCGAAGCTCCTACGAGCAGTACTTC. It specifies CASSLPSGTSRSSYEQYF. Complete variable domain (other parts from reference TRBV28 and TRBJ2-7): DVKVTQSSRYLVKRTGEKVFLECVQDMDHENMFWYRQDPGLGLRLIYFSYDVKMKEKGDIPEGYSVSREKKERFSLILESASTNQTSMYLCASSLPSGTSRSSYEQYFGPGTRLTVT.

The chain combines TRBV30 with TRBJ1-2; D is ambiguous. V lost 0 bases, J lost 8 bases, and 19 bases lay in between. This CDR3 comprises 15 residues. Germline CDR1 is GTSNPN and CDR2 is SVGIG (reference sequence). CDR3 in DNA: TGTGCCTGGAGTGTACGATGGGAAGGAGGGAGAGGCTACACCTTC. Residues: CAWSVRWEGGRGYTF.

The CDR3 spells CASSLAGYQETQYF. The CDR3 bases are TGTGCCAGCAGTTTAGCAGGGTACCAAGAGACCCAGTACTTC. The V call is TRBV27, the J call TRBJ2-5, with D possibly TRBD1 on 5 matching bases. The CDR3 is 14 amino acids. V gave up 2 bases and J gave up 0 bases, with 7 bases separating them. Per the germline V gene, CDR1 is MNHEY and CDR2 is SMNVEV (reference sequence).

The J gene is TRBJ1-4, the V gene TRBV7-8; 10 nucleotides line up with TRBD1. This CDR3 is built from 15 residues. V lost 4 bases and J lost 10; bases outside the gene matches: 9. Germline V gene lookup returns CDR1 SGHVS and CDR2 FQNEAQ. In DNA form, the CDR3 reads TGTGCCAGCAGCTCAGACAGGGGGCGCTTCGGAAAACTGTTTTTT. Residues: CASSSDRGRFGKLFF.

The chain carries TRBV11-3 and TRBJ1-6; D ambiguous. The CDR3 extends over 13 amino acids. Per germline, CDR1 SGHNT and CDR2 YENEEA. Trimming stripped 1 base from V and 8 bases from J, with 6 bases between. The CDR3 bases are TGTGCCAGCAGCTTAGGGGCTGATTCACCCCTCCACTTT. Protein: CASSLGADSPLHF.

The CDR3 DNA reads as TGTGCCAGTAGTGCCACAGGGGGCTCATACAATGAGCAGTTCTTC. Encoded protein: CASSATGGSYNEQFF. The rearrangement joins TRBV19 to TRBJ2-1; 9 nucleotides align to TRBD1. The CDR3 spans 15 residues. V shed 5 bases and J 4 bases; nucleotides not matched to a gene: 6. CDR1 and CDR2 from the germline V gene are LNHDA and SQIVND (reference sequence).

The chain couples TRBV27 to TRBJ2-7; 8 bases agree with TRBD2. V lost 7 bases, J lost 3 bases, and 8 bases stayed unmatched. Germline CDR1 reads MNHEY; CDR2 reads SMNVEV (reference sequence). The CDR3 totals 14 residues. DNA for the CDR3: TGTGCCAGCAAGGGACTAGGGGTAAACTACGAGCAGTACTTC. This codes for CASKGLGVNYEQYF.

The chain has TRBV19 and TRBJ1-2, with TRBD1 identical over 7 bases. This CDR3 comprises 15 residues. V shed 3 bases and J 0 bases; nucleotides not matched to a gene: 4. Per germline, CDR1 LNHDA and CDR2 SQIVND (reference sequence). This chain's CDR3 is CASSIQGTANYGYTF. The CDR3, as DNA: TGTGCCAGTAGTATCCAAGGGACAGCTAACTATGGCTACACCTTC. Combining the CDR3 with reference TRBV19 and TRBJ1-2 gives the whole variable domain DGGITQSPKYLFRKEGQNVTLSCEQNLNHDAMYWYRQDPGQGLRLIYYSQIVNDFQKGDIAEGYSVSREKKESFPLTVTSAQKNPTAFYLCASSIQGTANYGYTFGSGTRLTVV.

The rearrangement uses TRBV10-3 and TRBJ2-5; D perhaps matches TRBD1 (6 bases). CDR1 is ENHRY, CDR2 SYGVKD, per germline. The CDR3 totals 13 residues. Trimming left V 5 bases short and J 1 base short, with 8 bases between. The CDR3 spells CAISTGIQETQYF. The CDR3 DNA reads as TGTGCCATCAGTACAGGGATCCAAGAGACCCAGTACTTC.

V usage is TRBV5-4 and J usage is TRBJ2-7; possible D gene TRBD2, 6 bases. Germline-derived CDR1 and CDR2 are SGHNT and YYREEE (reference sequence). This CDR3 region has 17 residues. With 4 bases removed from V and 7 bases from J, the gap between germline ends came to 27 bases. The CDR3 is CASSPITGTGLREEQYF. CDR3 bases: TGTGCCAGCAGCCCGATAACCGGGACTGGCCTTAGAGAGGAGCAGTACTTC.

This clone was detected only once. V is TRBV11-2 and J is TRBJ2-1; 12 nucleotides align to TRBD2. J lost 6 bases, V lost 5 bases, and 5 bases had no gene match. The CDR3 totals 15 residues. The germline gives CDR1 SGHAT, CDR2 FQNNGV. The CDR3: CASSLAGGPGNEQFF. CDR3 nucleotide sequence: TGTGCCAGCAGCCTAGCGGGAGGGCCGGGCAATGAGCAGTTCTTC.

V is TRBV30 and J is TRBJ2-7, with D perhaps TRBD2 (5 bases). CDR3 length equals 16 residues. V lost 5 bases and J lost 0, with 20 bases in between. Looked up from germline, CDR1 is GTSNPN and CDR2 is SVGIG (reference sequence). The CDR3 loop reads CAWSPSWGVPSYEQYF. The CDR3 DNA reads TGTGCCTGGTCCCCTAGTTGGGGAGTTCCCTCCTACGAGCAGTACTTC.